A single sample is the source of the 18 T cell receptor beta chains below, sequenced in a study of OX40 agonist ivuxolimab in advanced cancers. Libraries were built with the immunoSEQ multiplex PCR assay. The clones in this table, taken by TCRdb from immuneACCESS, are in-frame only. Not every clone is retained; where verified, under half of the shortfall comes from an unresolved V gene, and the cause of the rest is unknown. A total of around 100,000 clones appear in this sample, roughly nine tenths of them only once. The top ten constitute 0.25% to 0.35% of the sample. The material was CD4+ or CD8+ T cells sorted from blood, obtained in a trial of the OX40 agonist ivuxolimab. The receptors were gathered from an adult with an advanced solid tumor such as melanoma, head and neck, liver or kidney cancer.

The V gene is TRBV5-6, the J gene TRBJ2-3; the D call may be TRBD1 or TRBD2 (5 bases each). Germline values: CDR1 SGHDT, CDR2 YYEEEE. Trimming removed 3 bases from V and 1 base from J, with 12 bases in between. CDR3 length: 15 amino acids. As DNA, the CDR3 is TGTGCCAGCAGCTCGGGGACCCTGGGCACAGATACGCAGTATTTT. Its translation is CASSSGTLGTDTQYF.

This clone was seen a single time. The chain has TRBV14 and TRBJ2-1; 10 nucleotides agree with TRBD1. Germline loops: CDR1 SGHDN, CDR2 FVKESK. The CDR3 runs 15 residues. V shed 4 bases and J 6 bases; nucleotides not matched to a gene: 6. The CDR3 loop is CASSPDRGLINEQFF. The CDR3 nucleotides are TGTGCCAGCAGCCCAGACAGGGGGCTGATCAATGAGCAGTTCTTC.

This clone was seen only once. The rearrangement joins TRBV7-3 to TRBJ2-2; TRBD2 might be the D (6 bases). The V end lost 2 bases, the J end lost 4 bases, and 8 bases lay between the germline ends. The germline V gene encodes CDR1 SGHTA and CDR2 FQGTGA. The CDR3 is 14 residues long. This CDR3 is CASSLGGTTGELFF. The CDR3 bases are TGTGCCAGCAGCTTAGGCGGGACCACCGGGGAGCTGTTTTTT.

Worth noting for this clone: The sample carries other DNA sequences with the same CDR3. V gene TRBV28 combines with J gene TRBJ2-5; D remains unclear. V lost 6 bases to trimming and J lost 2 bases, with 4 bases between them. Germline V CDR1 and CDR2: MDHEN, SYDVKM. The CDR3 consists of 11 residues. The CDR3 spells CASRGQETQYF. The CDR3 nucleotides are TGTGCCAGCAGGGGGCAAGAGACCCAGTACTTC.

V and J are TRBV11-2 and TRBJ2-1; 10 nucleotides line up with TRBD2. Losses at the gene ends were 5 bases for V and 15 bases for J; bases not matched to a gene: 16. CDR1 and CDR2 from the germline V gene are SGHAT and FQNNGV. The length of the CDR3 is 15 residues. Written as DNA, the CDR3 is TGTGCCAGCAGCCCCCAGCGGGAGGGGGCGCGCGTTCCGTTCTTC. Translation gives CASSPQREGARVPFF.

The chain carries TRBV6-1 and TRBJ2-4; TRBD1 matches at 7 bases. Germline CDR1 is MNHNS and CDR2 is SASEGT. V gave up 7 bases and J gave up 6 bases; unmatched junction bases: 9. CDR3 size: 14 residues. CDR3 loop: CASTLVQGVNIQYF. Written as DNA, the CDR3 is TGTGCCAGCACCCTTGTCCAGGGGGTAAACATTCAGTACTTC.

The chain uses TRBV4-3 and TRBJ1-1, with 7 bases matching TRBD1. The CDR3 loop spans 16 amino acids. Losses at the gene ends were 1 base for V and 4 bases for J; bases not matched to a gene: 9. Per the germline V gene, CDR1 is LGHNA and CDR2 is YSLEER. The CDR3 sequence: CASSQGGAGGPTEAFF. CDR3 coding DNA: TGCGCCAGCAGCCAAGGGGGCGCAGGGGGTCCCACTGAAGCTTTCTTT.

This clone was detected once. The rearrangement links TRBV5-6 to TRBJ2-7; possibly TRBD1 or TRBD2 for D (5 bases each). V lost 0 bases and J 1 base, leaving 11 bases between the germline ends. This CDR3 spans 15 amino acids. The germline gives CDR1 SGHDT, CDR2 YYEEEE. In DNA, the CDR3 is TGTGCCAGCAGCTTGGTGGCTGGGGGTTCCTACGAGCAGTACTTC. It encodes CASSLVAGGSYEQYF. The full variable domain, with the rest looked up from reference TRBV5-6 and TRBJ2-7, is DAGVTQSPTHLIKTRGQQVTLRCSPKSGHDTVSWYQQALGQGPQFIFQYYEEEERQRGNFPDRFSGHQFPNYSSELNVNALLLGDSALYLCASSLVAGGSYEQYFGPGTRLTVT.

The chain uses TRBV2 and TRBJ2-7; 7 bases line up with TRBD1. This CDR3 has 13 amino acids. Germline CDR1 and CDR2: SNHLY and FYNNEI. The V and J ends lost 6 bases and 1 base, in that order; junction bases with no gene match: 3. This chain's CDR3 is CASRRDSSYEQYF. As DNA, the CDR3 is TGTGCCAGCAGGAGGGACAGTTCCTACGAGCAGTACTTC.

The table lists this clone with a few counts. This chain connects TRBV7-9 to TRBJ2-1; D is unresolved. The CDR3 is made up of 13 amino acids. Germline loops: CDR1 SEHNR, CDR2 FQNEAQ (reference sequence). Trimming removed 5 bases at V and 5 bases at J, with 10 bases between. CDR3 protein: CASSTRLHNEQFF. The CDR3 nucleotides are TGTGCCAGCAGCACCCGACTGCACAATGAGCAGTTCTTC. Complete variable domain (other parts from reference TRBV7-9 and TRBJ2-1): DTGVSQNPRHKITKRGQNVTFRCDPISEHNRLYWYRQTLGQGPEFLTYFQNEAQLEKSRLLSDRFSAERPKGSFSTLEIQRTEQGDSAMYLCASSTRLHNEQFFGPGTRLTVL.

The J gene is TRBJ1-2, the V gene TRBV7-9; the D is unclear. The V end was cut by 5 bases, the J end by 4 bases, with 8 bases between. Germline loops: CDR1 SEHNR, CDR2 FQNEAQ (reference sequence). This CDR3 comprises 12 residues. The chain's CDR3 is CASSKGSYGYTF. The CDR3 DNA reads TGTGCCAGCAGCAAGGGAAGCTATGGCTACACCTTC.

The CDR3 region is CASSLEISGRQQYF. For the CDR3, the DNA is TGTGCCAGCAGCTTAGAGATATCTGGACGCCAGCAGTACTTC. The chain employs TRBV7-8 and TRBJ2-7; D remains ambiguous. The CDR3 covers 14 residues. Germline V gives CDR1 SGHVS, CDR2 FQNEAQ. Trimming stripped 1 base from V and 8 bases from J, with 15 bases between.

This clone was recorded once. This rearrangement joins TRBV4-2 to TRBJ2-2; 9 positions agree with TRBD2. V lost 0 bases to trimming and J lost 6 bases; unmatched junction nucleotides: 11. The CDR3 length is 18 residues. Germline loops: CDR1 LGHNA, CDR2 YNFKEQ. Written as DNA, the CDR3 is TGTGCCAGCAGCCAAGAGCTAGCGGGATCTGAGGTGGCCGGGGAGCTGTTTTTT. Amino acids: CASSQELAGSEVAGELFF.

V usage is TRBV4-2 and J usage is TRBJ1-2; possible D gene TRBD1, 5 bases. Germline V gene data show CDR1 as LGHNA and CDR2 as YNFKEQ. The V and J ends lost 4 bases and 8 bases respectively, with 14 bases between them. There are 13 residues in the CDR3. Here the CDR3 reads CASSPSGGDGYTF. For the CDR3, the DNA is TGTGCCAGCAGCCCCTCTGGGGGGGACGGCTACACCTTC.

The V call is TRBV11-2, the J call TRBJ2-7, with D perhaps being TRBD1 or TRBD2 (5 bases each). The CDR3 totals 16 residues. Trimming pared 5 bases from V and 2 bases from J, leaving 19 bases between. Germline V CDR1 and CDR2: SGHAT, FQNNGV. The CDR3 here is CASSPFLGVQTYEQYF. The DNA for the CDR3 is TGTGCCAGCAGCCCTTTTTTGGGGGTTCAGACCTACGAGCAGTACTTC.

The J gene is TRBJ2-1, the V gene TRBV9; perhaps TRBD2 as D (5 bases). This CDR3 region has 14 residues. The germline V gene encodes CDR1 SGDLS and CDR2 YYNGEE. CDR3 bases: TGTACACCCTTAAGAGGGCGCTCCTACAATGAGCAGTTCTTC. The encoded protein is CTPLRGRSYNEQFF. The whole variable domain, filled in from reference TRBV9 and TRBJ2-1, reads DSGVTQTPKHLITATGQRVTLRCSPRSGDLSVYWYQQSLDQGLQFLIQYYNGEERAKGNILERFSAQQFPDLHSELNLSSLELGDSALYFCTPLRGRSYNEQFFGPGTRLTVL.

The chain joins TRBV6-6 to TRBJ2-7; perhaps D is TRBD1 or TRBD2 (6 bases each). The CDR3 has 15 residues. Germline CDR1 and CDR2: MNHNY and SVGAGI (reference sequence). Trimming cost V 3 bases and J 6 bases, with 18 bases left between them. The CDR3 spells CASSYGQGRSVEQYF. The CDR3, as DNA: TGTGCCAGCAGTTATGGGCAGGGGAGGTCCGTCGAGCAGTACTTC.

V and J are TRBV14 and TRBJ2-1, with 8 bases that match TRBD2. Per the germline V gene, CDR1 is SGHDN and CDR2 is FVKESK. The CDR3 is 15 residues long. V lost 1 base, J lost 9 bases, and 8 bases stayed unmatched. The CDR3: CASSQGVAGRGEQFF. Here the CDR3 DNA reads TGTGCCAGCAGCCAAGGGGTAGCGGGGAGAGGTGAGCAGTTCTTC.